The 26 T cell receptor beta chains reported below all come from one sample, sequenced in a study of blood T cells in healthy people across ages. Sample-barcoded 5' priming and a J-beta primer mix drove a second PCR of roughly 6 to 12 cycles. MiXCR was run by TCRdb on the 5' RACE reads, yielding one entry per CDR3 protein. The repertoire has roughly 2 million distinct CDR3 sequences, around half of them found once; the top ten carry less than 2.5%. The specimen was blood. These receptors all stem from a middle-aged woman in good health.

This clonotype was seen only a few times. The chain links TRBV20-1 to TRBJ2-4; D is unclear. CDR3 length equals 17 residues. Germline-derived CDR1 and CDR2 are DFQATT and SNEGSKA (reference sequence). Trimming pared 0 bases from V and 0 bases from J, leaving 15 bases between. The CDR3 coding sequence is TGCAGTGCTAGAGATTCGGGCAGGTCCATAGCCAAAAACATTCAGTACTTC. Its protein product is CSARDSGRSIAKNIQYF.

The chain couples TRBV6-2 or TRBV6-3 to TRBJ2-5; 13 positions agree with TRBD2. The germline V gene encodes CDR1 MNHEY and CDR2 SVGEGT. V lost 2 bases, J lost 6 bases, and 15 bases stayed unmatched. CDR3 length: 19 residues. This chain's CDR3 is CASSYLLGLAGSEEKTQYF. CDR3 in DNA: TGTGCCAGCAGTTACCTATTGGGACTAGCGGGATCAGAGGAGAAGACCCAGTACTTC.

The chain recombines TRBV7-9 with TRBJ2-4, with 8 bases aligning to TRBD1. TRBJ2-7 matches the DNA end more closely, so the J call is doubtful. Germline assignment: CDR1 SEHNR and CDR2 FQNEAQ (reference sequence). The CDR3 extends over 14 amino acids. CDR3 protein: CASSEEDRAHEQYF. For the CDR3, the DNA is TGTGCCAGCAGCGAGGAGGACAGGGCCCACGAGCAGTACTTC.

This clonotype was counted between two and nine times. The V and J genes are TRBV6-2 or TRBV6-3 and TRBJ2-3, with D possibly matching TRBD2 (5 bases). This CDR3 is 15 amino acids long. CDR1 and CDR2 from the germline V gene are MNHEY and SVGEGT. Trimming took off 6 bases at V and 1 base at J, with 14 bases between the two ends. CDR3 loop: CASRDSIPRTDTQYF. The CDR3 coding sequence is TGTGCCAGCAGGGACTCCATTCCACGCACAGATACGCAGTATTTT.

The CDR3 coding sequence is TGTGCCAGCAGCGGACTAGCGGAAGCAGATACGCAGTATTTT. It codes for CASSGLAEADTQYF. The V gene is TRBV7-9, the J gene TRBJ2-3, with 10 nucleotides matching TRBD2. Germline loops: CDR1 SEHNR, CDR2 FQNEAQ (reference sequence). The junction had 3 bases not matched to a gene; V was cut back by 5 bases and J by 4 bases. This CDR3 spans 14 amino acids.

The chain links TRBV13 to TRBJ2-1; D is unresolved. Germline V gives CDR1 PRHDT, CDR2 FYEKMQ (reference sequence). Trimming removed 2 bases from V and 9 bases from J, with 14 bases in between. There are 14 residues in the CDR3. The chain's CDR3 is CASSLSSPGGEQFF. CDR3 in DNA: TGTGCCAGCAGCTTAAGTTCTCCGGGTGGTGAGCAGTTCTTC.

CDR3 nucleotides: TGCAGCGTGAGGGGGCAGGGGATCACAGATACGCAGTATTTT. Translated: CSVRGQGITDTQYF. The V and J genes are TRBV29-1 and TRBJ2-3, with TRBD1 matching over 7 bases. The CDR3 covers 14 residues. CDR1 is SQVTM, CDR2 ANQGSEA, per germline. Unmatched junction bases numbered 8, after V lost 6 bases and J lost 2 bases.

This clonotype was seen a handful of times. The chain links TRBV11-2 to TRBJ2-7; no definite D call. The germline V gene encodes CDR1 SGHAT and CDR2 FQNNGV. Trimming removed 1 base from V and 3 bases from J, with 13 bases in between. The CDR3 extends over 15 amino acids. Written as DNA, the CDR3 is TGTGCCAGCAGCTTAGGTGCTGGTCCCCGCTACGAGCAGTACTTC. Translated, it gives CASSLGAGPRYEQYF.

The CDR3 region has the DNA TGTGCCAGCAGGACCCACAGGGGAGATACGCAGTATTTT. Amino acids: CASRTHRGDTQYF. The chain carries TRBV12-3 or TRBV12-4 and TRBJ2-3; TRBD1 agrees at 7 bases. The length of the CDR3 is 13 residues. V lost 6 bases and J lost 5; bases outside the gene matches: 5.

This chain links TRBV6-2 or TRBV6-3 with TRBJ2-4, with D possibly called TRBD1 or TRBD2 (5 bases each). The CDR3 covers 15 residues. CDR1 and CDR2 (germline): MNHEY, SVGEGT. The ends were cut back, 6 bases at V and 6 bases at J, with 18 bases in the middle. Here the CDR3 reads CASRLPDGGLNIQYF. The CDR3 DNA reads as TGTGCCAGCAGGCTCCCTGATGGGGGTCTAAACATTCAGTACTTC.

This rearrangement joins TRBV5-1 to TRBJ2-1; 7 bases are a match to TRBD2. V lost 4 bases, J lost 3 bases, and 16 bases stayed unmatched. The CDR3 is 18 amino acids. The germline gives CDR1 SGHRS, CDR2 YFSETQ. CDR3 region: CASSRDPPGPGGYNEQFF. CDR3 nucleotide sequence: TGCGCCAGCAGCCGCGACCCGCCTGGGCCGGGGGGCTACAATGAGCAGTTCTTC.

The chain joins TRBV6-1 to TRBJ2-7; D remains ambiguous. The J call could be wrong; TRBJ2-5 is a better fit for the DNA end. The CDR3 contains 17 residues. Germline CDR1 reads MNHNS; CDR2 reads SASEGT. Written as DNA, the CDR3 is TGTGCCAGCAGTGAAATCCCGGTGGGCCTGAGGAAAGAGACCCAGTACTTC. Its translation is CASSEIPVGLRKETQYF.

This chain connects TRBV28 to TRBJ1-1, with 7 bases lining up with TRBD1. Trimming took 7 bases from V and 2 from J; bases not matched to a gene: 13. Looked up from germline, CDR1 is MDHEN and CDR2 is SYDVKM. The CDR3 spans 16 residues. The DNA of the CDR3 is TGTGCCAGCATTCCAGGGGGGCCGCGGGGAAACACTGAAGCTTTCTTT. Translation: CASIPGGPRGNTEAFF.

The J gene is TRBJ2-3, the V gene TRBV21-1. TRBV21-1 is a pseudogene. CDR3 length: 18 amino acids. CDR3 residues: CANSKDRPHGAITDTQYF. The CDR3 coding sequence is TGTGCCAACAGCAAAGACCGACCCCACGGGGCTATCACAGATACGCAGTATTTT.

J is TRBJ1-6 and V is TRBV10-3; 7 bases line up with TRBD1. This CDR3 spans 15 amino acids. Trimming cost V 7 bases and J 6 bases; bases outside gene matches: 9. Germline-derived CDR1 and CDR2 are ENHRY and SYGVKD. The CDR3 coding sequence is TGTGCCATCACGCCCGGACCAGGGGGTAATTCACCCCTCCACTTT. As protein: CAITPGPGGNSPLHF.

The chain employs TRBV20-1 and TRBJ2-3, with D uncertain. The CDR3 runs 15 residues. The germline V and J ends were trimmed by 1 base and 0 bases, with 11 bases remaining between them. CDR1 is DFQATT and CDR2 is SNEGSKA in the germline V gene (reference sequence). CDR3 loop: CSARGNGPSTDTQYF. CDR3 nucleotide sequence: TGCAGTGCTAGAGGAAACGGGCCGAGCACAGATACGCAGTATTTT.

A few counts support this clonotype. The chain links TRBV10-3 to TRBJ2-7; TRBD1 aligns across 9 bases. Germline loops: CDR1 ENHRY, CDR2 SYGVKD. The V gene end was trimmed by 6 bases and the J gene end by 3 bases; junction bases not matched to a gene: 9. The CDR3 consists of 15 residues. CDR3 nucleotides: TGTGCCATCAGCACCTCGGGACAGGGCGTCTACGAGCAGTACTTC. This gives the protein CAISTSGQGVYEQYF.

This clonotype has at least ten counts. The CDR3 region has the DNA TGTGCCAGCAGCCCCGGGACGGGGGAGAATCAGCCCCAGCATTTT. It translates to CASSPGTGENQPQHF. The rearrangement links TRBV11-2 to TRBJ1-5; a weak D match, TRBD1 (5 bases). The CDR3 runs to 15 residues. Between the trimmed V and J ends, which lost 5 bases and 4 bases, there was a span of 15 bases. The V gene's germline CDR1 is SGHAT and CDR2 FQNNGV.

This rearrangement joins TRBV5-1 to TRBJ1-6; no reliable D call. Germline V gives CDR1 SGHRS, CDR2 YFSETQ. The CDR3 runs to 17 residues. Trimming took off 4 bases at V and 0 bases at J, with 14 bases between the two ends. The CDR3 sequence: CASSQREGSSYNSPLHF. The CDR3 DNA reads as TGCGCCAGCAGCCAGCGAGAAGGGAGCTCCTATAATTCACCCCTCCACTTT.

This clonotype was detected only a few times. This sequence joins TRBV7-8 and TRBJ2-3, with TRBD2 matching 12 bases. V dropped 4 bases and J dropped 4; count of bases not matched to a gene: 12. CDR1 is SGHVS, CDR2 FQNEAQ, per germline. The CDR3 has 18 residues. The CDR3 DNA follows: TGTGCCAGCAGCTCATTGCCGGGACTAGCGGGCCCCCCAGATACGCAGTATTTT. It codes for CASSSLPGLAGPPDTQYF.

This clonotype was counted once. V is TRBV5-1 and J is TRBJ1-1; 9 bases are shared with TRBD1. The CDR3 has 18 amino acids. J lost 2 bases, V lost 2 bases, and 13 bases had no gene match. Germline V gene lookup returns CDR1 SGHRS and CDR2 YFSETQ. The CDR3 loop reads CASSFIRTGTGINTEAFF. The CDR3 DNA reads TGCGCCAGCAGCTTTATACGTACCGGGACAGGGATTAACACTGAAGCTTTCTTT.

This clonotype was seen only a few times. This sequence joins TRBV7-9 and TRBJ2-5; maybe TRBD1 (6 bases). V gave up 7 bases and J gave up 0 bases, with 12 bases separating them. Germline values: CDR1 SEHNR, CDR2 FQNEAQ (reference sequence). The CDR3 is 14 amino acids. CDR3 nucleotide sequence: TGTGCCAGCACTATCGGACAGTACCAAGAGACCCAGTACTTC. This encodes CASTIGQYQETQYF.

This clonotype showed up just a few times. CDR3 DNA: TGTGCCAGCAGTGGCCGAGGAGACATTCAGTACTTC. Encoded protein: CASSGRGDIQYF. The chain links TRBV6-2 or TRBV6-3 to TRBJ2-4, with D unresolved. CDR1 and CDR2 (germline): MNHEY, SVGEGT. With 5 bases removed from V and 8 bases from J, the gap between germline ends came to 10 bases. The CDR3 covers 12 residues.

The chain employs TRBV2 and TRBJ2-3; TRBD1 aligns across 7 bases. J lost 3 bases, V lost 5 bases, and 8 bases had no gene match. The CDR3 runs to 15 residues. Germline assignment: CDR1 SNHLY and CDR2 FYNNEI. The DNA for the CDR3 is TGTGCCAGCAGTCCCGGGACAGTTAGAACAGATACGCAGTATTTT. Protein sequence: CASSPGTVRTDTQYF.

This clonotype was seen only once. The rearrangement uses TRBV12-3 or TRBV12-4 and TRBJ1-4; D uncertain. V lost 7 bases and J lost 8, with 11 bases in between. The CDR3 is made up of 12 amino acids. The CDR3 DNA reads TGTGCCAGCACCGAAGCCCAGGAAAAACTGTTTTTT. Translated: CASTEAQEKLFF.

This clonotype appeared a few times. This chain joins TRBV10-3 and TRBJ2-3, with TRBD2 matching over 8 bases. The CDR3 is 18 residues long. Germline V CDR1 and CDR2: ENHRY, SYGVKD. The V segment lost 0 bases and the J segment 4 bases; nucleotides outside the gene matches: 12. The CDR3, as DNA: TGTGCCATCAGTGAGTCGAGTTTAGGACTAGCTGCTGCAGATACGCAGTATTTT. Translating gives CAISESSLGLAAADTQYF.